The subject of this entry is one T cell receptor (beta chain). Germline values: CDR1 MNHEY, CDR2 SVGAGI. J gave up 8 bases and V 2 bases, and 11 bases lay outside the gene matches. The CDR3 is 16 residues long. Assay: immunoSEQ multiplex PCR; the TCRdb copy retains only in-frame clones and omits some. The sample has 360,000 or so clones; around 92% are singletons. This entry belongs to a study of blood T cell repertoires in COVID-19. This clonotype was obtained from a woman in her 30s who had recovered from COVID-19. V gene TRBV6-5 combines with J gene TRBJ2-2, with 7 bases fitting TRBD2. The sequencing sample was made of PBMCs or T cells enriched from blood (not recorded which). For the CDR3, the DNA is TGTGCCAGCAGTTACATTAGCGGGCCTTTAAAGGGGGAGCTGTTTTTT. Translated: CASSYISGPLKGELFF.